This TCR beta chain was identified in a study of blood T cell repertoires in COVID-19. Using immunoSEQ multiplex PCR, the repertoire was profiled, and TCRdb retains in-frame clones only, with some absent. Among around 230,000 clones, 65% to 90% were seen once, and the ten largest hold 11%. The V gene's germline CDR1 is LGHDT and CDR2 YNNKEL (reference sequence). V trimming: 2 bases; J trimming: 4 bases; junction bases outside the gene matches: 7. This CDR3 contains 16 residues. This chain connects TRBV3-1 (or the pseudogene TRBV3-2) to TRBJ2-5, with 10 bases lining up with TRBD1. The sample consisted of peripheral blood. The TCR sequence derives from a man aged 50 to 60 with COVID-19, enrolled during active disease. In DNA, the CDR3 is TGTGCCAGCAGCCAATGGAGACAGGGGGCGGCAGAGACCCAGTACTTC. This translates into CASSQWRQGAAETQYF.